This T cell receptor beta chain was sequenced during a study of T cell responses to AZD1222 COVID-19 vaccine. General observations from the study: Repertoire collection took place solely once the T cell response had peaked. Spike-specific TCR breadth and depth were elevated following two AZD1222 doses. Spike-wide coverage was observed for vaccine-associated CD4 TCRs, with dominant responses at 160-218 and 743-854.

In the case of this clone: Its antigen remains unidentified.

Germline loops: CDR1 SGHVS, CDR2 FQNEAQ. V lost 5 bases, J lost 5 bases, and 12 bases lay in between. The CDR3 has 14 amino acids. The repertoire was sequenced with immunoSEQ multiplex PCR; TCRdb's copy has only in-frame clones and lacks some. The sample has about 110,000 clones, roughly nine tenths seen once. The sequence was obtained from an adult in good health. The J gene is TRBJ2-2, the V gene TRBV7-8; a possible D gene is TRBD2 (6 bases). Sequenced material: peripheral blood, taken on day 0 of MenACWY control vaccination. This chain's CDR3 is CASSEVEGTGELFF. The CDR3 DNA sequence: TGTGCCAGCAGCGAAGTGGAGGGTACCGGGGAGCTGTTTTTT. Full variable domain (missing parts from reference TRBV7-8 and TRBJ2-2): GAGVSQSPRYKVAKRGQDVALRCDPISGHVSLFWYQQALGQGPEFLTYFQNEAQLDKSGLPSDRFFAERPEGSVSTLKIQRTQQEDSAVYLCASSEVEGTGELFFGEGSRLTVL.